Listed here are 30 T cell receptor beta chains from one sample, sequenced in a study of T cell responses to AZD1222 COVID-19 vaccine. Method: immunoSEQ multiplex PCR; TCRdb's copy keeps in-frame clones and lacks some. Of approximately 140,000 clones in the sample, more than 85% were seen once. This specimen was peripheral blood, taken 28 days after the second AZD1222 dose. These receptors were taken from an adult who received the AZD1222 COVID-19 vaccine.

V usage is TRBV7-9 and J usage is TRBJ1-5; no firm D call. In germline, CDR1 is SEHNR, CDR2 FQNEAQ (reference sequence). V lost 2 bases to trimming and J lost 7 bases, with 3 bases between them. This CDR3 comprises 11 residues. The CDR3 loop reads CASSLRQPQHF. DNA of the CDR3: TGTGCCAGCAGCTTAAGGCAGCCCCAGCATTTT.

The chain is built from TRBV9 and TRBJ2-2, with TRBD1 identical over 8 bases. Trimming cost V 4 bases and J 13 bases; bases outside gene matches: 15. The CDR3 loop spans 15 amino acids. Germline V CDR1 and CDR2: SGDLS, YYNGEE. DNA of the CDR3: TGTGCCAGCAGCCCGACCGCCTCGACAGGGGAAGTGCTGTTTTTT. This codes for CASSPTASTGEVLFF. Full variable domain (missing parts from reference TRBV9 and TRBJ2-2): DSGVTQTPKHLITATGQRVTLRCSPRSGDLSVYWYQQSLDQGLQFLIQYYNGEERAKGNILERFSAQQFPDLHSELNLSSLELGDSALYFCASSPTASTGEVLFFGEGSRLTVL.

The chain has TRBV4-1 and TRBJ2-1, with 8 bases lining up with TRBD2. V gave up 0 bases and J gave up 13 bases; unmatched junction bases: 11. This CDR3 is 15 amino acids long. The germline gives CDR1 MGHRA, CDR2 YSYEKL. CDR3 sequence reads: CASSQESAAGGHQFF. CDR3 bases: TGCGCCAGCAGCCAAGAATCTGCCGCGGGAGGCCACCAGTTCTTC.

V gene TRBV4-1 combines with J gene TRBJ1-6; D is unclear. V was clipped by 3 bases and J by 9 bases, with 15 bases between them. The germline V gene encodes CDR1 MGHRA and CDR2 YSYEKL. The CDR3 consists of 15 residues. CDR3 loop: CASSHPRGEGSPLHF. The CDR3 DNA reads TGCGCCAGCAGCCATCCCCGGGGAGAGGGTTCACCCCTCCACTTT.

The chain uses TRBV18 and TRBJ1-1; D gene uncertain. The V gene lost 3 bases and the J gene lost 4 bases, with 6 bases spanning the gap. CDR3 size: 12 residues. Germline values: CDR1 KGHSH, CDR2 LQKENI. The CDR3 DNA is TGTGCCAGCTCACCTTCGGGCACTGAAGCTTTCTTT. Its protein is CASSPSGTEAFF.

This chain links TRBV11-2 with TRBJ2-5, with a possible D match to TRBD2 (7 bases). Germline assignment: CDR1 SGHAT and CDR2 FQNNGV. CDR3 length: 17 amino acids. V was trimmed by 0 bases and J by 5 bases, leaving 19 bases between them. CDR3 protein: CASSLDQVGGRGETQYF. The CDR3 bases are TGTGCCAGCAGCTTAGATCAGGTGGGGGGGCGAGGTGAGACCCAGTACTTC.

This clone was seen once. The chain recombines TRBV27 with TRBJ2-1; no firm D call. The V and J ends lost 0 bases and 2 bases respectively, with 8 bases between them. Germline assignment: CDR1 MNHEY and CDR2 SMNVEV (reference sequence). There are 15 residues in the CDR3. CDR3 sequence (DNA): TGTGCCAGCAGTTTATCAGGGTCCGCCTACAATGAGCAGTTCTTC. This encodes CASSLSGSAYNEQFF.

This chain joins TRBV4-2 and TRBJ1-3; maybe TRBD1 (6 bases). Trimming cost V 4 bases and J 8 bases, with 12 bases left between them. Per the germline V gene, CDR1 is LGHNA and CDR2 is YNFKEQ. There are 13 residues in the CDR3. CDR3 coding DNA: TGTGCCAGCAGCCCGACGGGGGCGGACACCATATATTTT. It yields the protein CASSPTGADTIYF.

The J gene is TRBJ1-5, the V gene TRBV28; possibly TRBD1 for D (6 bases). Germline loops: CDR1 MDHEN, CDR2 SYDVKM. V dropped 5 bases and J dropped 2 bases, with 13 bases sitting between them. The CDR3 covers 15 residues. DNA for the CDR3: TGTGCCAGCAGTATAGCAGGGGTCGGCAATCAGCCCCAGCATTTT. Translation: CASSIAGVGNQPQHF.

V usage is TRBV9 and J usage is TRBJ2-3; 10 bases line up with TRBD2. The CDR3 sequence is 19 residues long. The V gene end was trimmed by 0 bases and the J gene end by 2 bases; junction bases not matched to a gene: 12. The germline V gene encodes CDR1 SGDLS and CDR2 YYNGEE. CDR3 bases: TGTGCCAGCAGCGTAGCTGGAGTTGGGCTAGCGGGAGCCACAGATACGCAGTATTTT. It yields the protein CASSVAGVGLAGATDTQYF.

The rearrangement links TRBV7-2 to TRBJ2-1; no reliable D call. From germline, CDR1 is SGHTA and CDR2 FQGNSA. CDR3 length equals 15 residues. With 2 bases removed from V and 4 bases from J, the gap between germline ends came to 12 bases. The CDR3 nucleotides read TGTGCCAGCAGCTTACAACTCCAACCGTACAATGAGCAGTTCTTC. This codes for CASSLQLQPYNEQFF.

The V call is TRBV5-4, the J call TRBJ2-7; D unclear. V gave up 3 bases and J gave up 0 bases, with 13 bases separating them. CDR1 and CDR2 (germline): SGHNT, YYREEE (reference sequence). CDR3 length: 15 residues. CDR3 DNA sequence: TGTGCCAGCAGCTCTACCGACGGAAGCTCCTACGAGCAGTACTTC. It codes for CASSSTDGSSYEQYF.

The chain couples TRBV19 to TRBJ1-1; D unclear. CDR1 and CDR2 (germline): LNHDA, SQIVND (reference sequence). The V and J ends lost 5 bases and 1 base respectively, with 8 bases between them. CDR3 length: 13 residues. As DNA, the CDR3 is TGTGCCAGTAGTCCCCAGAAGAACACTGAAGCTTTCTTT. Protein sequence: CASSPQKNTEAFF.

This chain connects TRBV9 to TRBJ1-1, with 10 bases that match TRBD1. After removal of 4 bases from V and 3 bases from J, the junction contained 6 bases not matched to a gene. The length of the CDR3 is 15 residues. Germline CDR1 and CDR2: SGDLS and YYNGEE. CDR3 in amino acids: CASSYSGTGDTEAFF. The CDR3 region has the DNA TGTGCCAGCAGCTACTCCGGGACAGGGGACACTGAAGCTTTCTTT.

The chain joins TRBV13 to TRBJ1-2; possibly TRBD1 for D (6 bases). This CDR3 is 18 amino acids long. Germline V gene lookup returns CDR1 PRHDT and CDR2 FYEKMQ (reference sequence). Trimming left V 3 bases short and J 2 bases short, with 22 bases between. Here the CDR3 DNA reads TGTGCCAGCAGCTTCGGGCTTGGACAGACCACCCACAACTATGGCTACACCTTC. It translates to CASSFGLGQTTHNYGYTF.

The chain is built from TRBV11-2 and TRBJ2-3; a weak D match, TRBD2 (7 bases). V lost 3 bases and J lost 1, with 11 bases in between. CDR1 SGHAT and CDR2 FQNNGV come from the germline V gene. CDR3 length equals 15 residues. The CDR3 coding sequence is TGTGCCAGCAGCTTCGGGGGGCTTCGCACAGATACGCAGTATTTT. Translating gives CASSFGGLRTDTQYF.

The gene calls are TRBV27 and TRBJ2-3; 9 nucleotides agree with TRBD1. CDR1 is MNHEY, CDR2 SMNVEV, per germline (reference sequence). V trimming: 5 bases; J trimming: 3 bases; junction bases outside the gene matches: 9. The CDR3 is 16 amino acids. The CDR3: CASSPLGQGWTDTQYF. The DNA of the CDR3 is TGTGCCAGCAGTCCCCTCGGACAGGGGTGGACAGATACGCAGTATTTT.

In this sample, this clone turned up once. The genes are TRBV19 and TRBJ2-5; 8 bases align to TRBD2. This CDR3 spans 14 amino acids. Trimming at V came to 6 bases and at J to 3 bases, leaving 6 bases not matched to a gene. Germline assignment: CDR1 LNHDA and CDR2 SQIVND (reference sequence). The CDR3: CASSGTRAEETQYF. The CDR3 DNA reads as TGTGCCAGTAGCGGGACTAGGGCTGAAGAGACCCAGTACTTC.

The chain joins TRBV7-2 to TRBJ1-3; 7 bases match TRBD1. From germline, CDR1 is SGHTA and CDR2 FQGNSA. V was clipped by 5 bases and J by 0 bases; unmatched bases: 4. The CDR3 has 15 residues. CDR3 DNA sequence: TGTGCCAGCAGCCCTTACAGGGGCTCTGGAAACACCATATATTTT. Its translation is CASSPYRGSGNTIYF.

The V gene is TRBV7-2, the J gene TRBJ2-2; TRBD2 matches at 14 bases. Germline CDR1 SGHTA, CDR2 FQGNSA. CDR3 length: 18 amino acids. Trimming removed 2 bases from V and 7 bases from J; junction bases left unmatched: 9. The CDR3 nucleotides read TGTGCCAGCAGCTTATACCCGACTAGCGGGGGGGATGGCGGGGAGCTGTTTTTT. This translates into CASSLYPTSGGDGGELFF. The full variable domain, with the rest looked up from reference TRBV7-2 and TRBJ2-2, is GAGVSQSPSNKVTEKGKDVELRCDPISGHTALYWYRQSLGQGLEFLIYFQGNSAPDKSGLPSDRFSAERTGGSVSTLTIQRTQQEDSAVYLCASSLYPTSGGDGGELFFGEGSRLTVL.

The chain has TRBV6-6 and TRBJ2-1; 9 nucleotides line up with TRBD2. Trimming removed 5 bases from V and 7 bases from J; junction bases left unmatched: 9. The V gene's germline CDR1 is MNHNY and CDR2 SVGAGI (reference sequence). CDR3 length equals 15 residues. The CDR3 here is CASSPRAGGGNEQFF. CDR3 nucleotide sequence: TGTGCCAGCAGTCCTCGGGCGGGAGGGGGTAATGAGCAGTTCTTC.

The J gene is TRBJ2-1, the V gene TRBV7-9; no reliable D call. V lost 10 bases to trimming and J lost 8 bases, with 12 bases between them. This CDR3 spans 11 amino acids. Germline V CDR1 and CDR2: SEHNR, FQNEAQ (reference sequence). The CDR3 loop reads CANDLGHEQFF. The CDR3 DNA is TGTGCCAATGACCTTGGGCATGAGCAGTTCTTC.

The genes are TRBV11-2 and TRBJ1-5; D is ambiguous. Germline V lookup: CDR1 SGHAT, CDR2 FQNNGV. The ends were cut back, 1 base at V and 4 bases at J, with 5 bases in the middle. This CDR3 region has 13 residues. The CDR3 bases are TGTGCCAGCAGCTTAGGGGAGAATCAGCCCCAGCATTTT. Its protein product is CASSLGENQPQHF.

V usage is TRBV11-2 and J usage is TRBJ2-3; tentatively, D is TRBD1 (6 bases). V gave up 0 bases and J gave up 4 bases, with 11 bases separating them. This CDR3 is 15 amino acids long. Germline V gene sequence: CDR1 SGHAT, CDR2 FQNNGV. The CDR3 loop reads CASSLDPGQSDTQYF. CDR3 nucleotide sequence: TGTGCCAGCAGCTTAGACCCCGGACAGTCAGATACGCAGTATTTT.

The chain employs TRBV7-2 and TRBJ1-2, with D possibly being TRBD1 (6 bases). Germline loops: CDR1 SGHTA, CDR2 FQGNSA. The CDR3 has 14 amino acids. The V end was cut by 2 bases, the J end by 7 bases, with 14 bases between. CDR3 protein: CASSLTGGGRGYTF. The CDR3 region has the DNA TGTGCCAGCAGCTTAACGGGGGGCGGACGTGGCTACACCTTC.

The chain combines TRBV7-9 with TRBJ1-2; weak D call: TRBD1 (5 bases). This CDR3 spans 13 amino acids. Trimming left V 4 bases short and J 8 bases short, with 14 bases between. Germline CDR1 is SEHNR and CDR2 is FQNEAQ (reference sequence). CDR3: CASSSGGFHGYTF. DNA of the CDR3: TGTGCCAGCAGCTCTGGGGGATTTCACGGCTACACCTTC.

The chain employs TRBV3-1 (or the pseudogene TRBV3-2) and TRBJ2-3, with TRBD1 matching over 7 bases. CDR3 length equals 15 residues. The trim removed 3 bases at V and 0 bases at J, leaving 3 bases unmatched. The germline CDR1 and CDR2 sequences are LGHDT and YNNKEL (reference sequence). This CDR3 is CASSHHRGSTDTQYF. CDR3 nucleotide sequence: TGTGCCAGCAGCCATCACAGGGGTAGCACAGATACGCAGTATTTT.

The V gene is TRBV7-9, the J gene TRBJ1-4, with a tentative D call TRBD1 (5 bases). This CDR3 is 16 amino acids long. V lost 2 bases and J lost 6, with 16 bases in between. Germline assignment: CDR1 SEHNR and CDR2 FQNEAQ (reference sequence). CDR3 sequence (DNA): TGTGCCAGCAGCTTAACTACACAGGCTGGGGATGAAAAACTGTTTTTT. Translating gives CASSLTTQAGDEKLFF.

This chain connects TRBV5-4 to TRBJ2-1; a possible D gene is TRBD2 (6 bases). The V end was cut by 2 bases, the J end by 0 bases, with 15 bases between. The CDR3 runs to 17 residues. Per germline, CDR1 SGHNT and CDR2 YYREEE (reference sequence). This chain's CDR3 is CASSFEATRSSYNEQFF. The CDR3 nucleotides are TGTGCCAGCAGCTTCGAAGCGACTAGAAGCTCCTACAATGAGCAGTTCTTC.

The gene calls are TRBV3-1 (or the pseudogene TRBV3-2) and TRBJ2-3; D is possibly TRBD1 or TRBD2 (5 bases each). V was pared by 1 base and J by 8 bases, with 16 bases between. This CDR3 has 15 residues. Per the germline V gene, CDR1 is LGHDT and CDR2 is YNNKEL (reference sequence). CDR3 amino acids: CASSQGRRVEGTQYF. DNA of the CDR3: TGTGCCAGCAGCCAAGGTCGCAGGGTAGAGGGTACGCAGTATTTT.